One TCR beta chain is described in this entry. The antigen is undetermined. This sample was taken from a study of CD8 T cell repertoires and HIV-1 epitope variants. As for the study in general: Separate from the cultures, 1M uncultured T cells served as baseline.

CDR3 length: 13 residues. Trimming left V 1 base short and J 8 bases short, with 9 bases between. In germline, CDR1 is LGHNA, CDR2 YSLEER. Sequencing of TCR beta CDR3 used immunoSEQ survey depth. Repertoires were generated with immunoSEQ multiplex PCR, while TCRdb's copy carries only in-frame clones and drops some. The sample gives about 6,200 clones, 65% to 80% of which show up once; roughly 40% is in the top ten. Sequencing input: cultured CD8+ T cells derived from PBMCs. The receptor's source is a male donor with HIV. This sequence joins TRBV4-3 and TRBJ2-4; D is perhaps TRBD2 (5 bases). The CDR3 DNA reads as TGCGCCAGCAGCCAAGGGGTGAGGGACATTCAGTACTTC. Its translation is CASSQGVRDIQYF.